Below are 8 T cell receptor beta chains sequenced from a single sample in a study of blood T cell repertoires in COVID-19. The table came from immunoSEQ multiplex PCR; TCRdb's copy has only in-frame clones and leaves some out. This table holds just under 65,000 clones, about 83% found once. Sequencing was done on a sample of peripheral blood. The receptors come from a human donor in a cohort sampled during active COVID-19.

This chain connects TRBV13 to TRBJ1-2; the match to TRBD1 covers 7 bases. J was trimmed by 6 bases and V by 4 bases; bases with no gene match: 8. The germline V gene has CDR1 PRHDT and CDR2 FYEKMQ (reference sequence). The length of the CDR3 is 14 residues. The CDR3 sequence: CASSSPDRDHGYTF. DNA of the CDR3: TGTGCCAGCAGCTCGCCCGACAGGGACCATGGCTACACCTTC.

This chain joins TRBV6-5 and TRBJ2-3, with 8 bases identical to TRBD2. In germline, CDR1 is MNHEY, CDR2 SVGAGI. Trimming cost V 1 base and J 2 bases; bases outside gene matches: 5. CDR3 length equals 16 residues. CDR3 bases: TGTGCCAGCAGTTACTTTCGGGGGGGGCCCACAGATACGCAGTATTTT. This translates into CASSYFRGGPTDTQYF.

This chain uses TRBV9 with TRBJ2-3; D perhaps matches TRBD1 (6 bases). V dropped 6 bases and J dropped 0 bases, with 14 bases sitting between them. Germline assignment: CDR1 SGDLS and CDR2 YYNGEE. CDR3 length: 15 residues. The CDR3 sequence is CASTQGLGSTDTQYF. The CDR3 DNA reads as TGTGCCAGCACCCAGGGGCTCGGAAGCACAGATACGCAGTATTTT.

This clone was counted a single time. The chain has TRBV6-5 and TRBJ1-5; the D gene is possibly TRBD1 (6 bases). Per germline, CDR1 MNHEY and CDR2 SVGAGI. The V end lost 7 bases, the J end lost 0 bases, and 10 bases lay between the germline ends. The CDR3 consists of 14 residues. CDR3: CASTGQTSNQPQHF. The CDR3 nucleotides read TGTGCCAGCACTGGACAGACTAGCAATCAGCCCCAGCATTTT.

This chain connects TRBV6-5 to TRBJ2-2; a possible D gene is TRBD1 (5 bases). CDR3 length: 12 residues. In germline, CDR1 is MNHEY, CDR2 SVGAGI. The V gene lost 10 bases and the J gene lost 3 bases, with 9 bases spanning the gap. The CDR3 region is CATTGDTGELFF. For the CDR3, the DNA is TGTGCCACCACAGGAGACACCGGGGAGCTGTTTTTT.

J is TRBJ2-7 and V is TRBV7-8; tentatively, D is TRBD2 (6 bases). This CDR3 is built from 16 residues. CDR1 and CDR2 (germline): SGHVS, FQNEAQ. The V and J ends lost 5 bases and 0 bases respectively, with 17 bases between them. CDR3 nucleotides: TGTGCCAGCAGCCCCCGTGGCGCGGGGAGCTCCTACGAGCAGTACTTC. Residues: CASSPRGAGSSYEQYF.

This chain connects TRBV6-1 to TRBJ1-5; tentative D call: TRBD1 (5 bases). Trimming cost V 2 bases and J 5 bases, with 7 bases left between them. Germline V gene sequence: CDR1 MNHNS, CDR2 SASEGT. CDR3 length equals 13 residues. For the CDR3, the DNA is TGTGCCAGCAGTGAAAGGGGCCATCAGCCCCAGCATTTT. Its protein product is CASSERGHQPQHF.

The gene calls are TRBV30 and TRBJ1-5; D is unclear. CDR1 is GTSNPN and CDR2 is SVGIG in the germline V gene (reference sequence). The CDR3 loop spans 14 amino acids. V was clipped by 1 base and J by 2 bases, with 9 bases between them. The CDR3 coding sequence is TGTGCCTGGAGTGCCGATACTGGCAATCAGCCCCAGCATTTT. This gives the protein CAWSADTGNQPQHF. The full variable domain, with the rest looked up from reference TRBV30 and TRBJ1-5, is SQTIHQWPATLVQPVGSPLSLECTVEGTSNPNLYWYRQAAGRGLQLLFYSVGIGQISSEVPQNLSASRPQDRQFILSSKKLLLSDSGFYLCAWSADTGNQPQHFGDGTRLSIL.